Shown below are 5 T cell receptor beta chains from a single sample sequenced in a study of early T cells in non-severe SARS-CoV-2 infection. TCRdb re-analysed the 5' RACE reads in MiXCR, keeping a single row per CDR3 protein. The sample records 75,000 to 90,000 distinct CDR3 sequences, 6% to 7% being singletons. The sequencing sample was made of whole blood. These receptors were collected from an adult who was a healthcare worker with PCR-confirmed SARS-CoV-2 infection or an uninfected control (not recorded which).

In this sample, this clonotype turned up a few times. The CDR3 nucleotides are TGCAGTGCTAGAGACGCCCGCAGGGGGTTACAGCCCCAGCATTTT. It is translated as CSARDARRGLQPQHF. The chain links TRBV20-1 to TRBJ1-5; 7 bases align to TRBD1. From germline, CDR1 is DFQATT and CDR2 SNEGSKA (reference sequence). The V gene end was trimmed by 0 bases and the J gene end by 7 bases; junction bases not matched to a gene: 9. This CDR3 spans 15 amino acids.

This clonotype came up many times. The chain combines TRBV27 with TRBJ1-1, with D perhaps matching TRBD1 (5 bases). CDR1 is MNHEY, CDR2 SMNVEV, per germline (reference sequence). The CDR3 is made up of 15 amino acids. V lost 5 bases and J lost 1, with 14 bases in between. CDR3 sequence: CASSRALGENTEAFF. For the CDR3, the DNA is TGTGCCAGCAGTCGTGCTTTGGGGGAGAACACTGAAGCTTTCTTT.

The V call is TRBV5-1, the J call TRBJ2-3; D gene uncertain. V shed 4 bases and J shed 10 bases, with 13 bases lying between them. This CDR3 spans 12 amino acids. Germline V gene data show CDR1 as SGHRS and CDR2 as YFSETQ. The CDR3, as DNA: TGCGCCAGCAGCCGGGCATTGGTCCCGCAGTATTTT. It translates to CASSRALVPQYF.

The V call is TRBV12-5, the J call TRBJ2-3; 8 bases are shared with TRBD2. The CDR3 is 17 amino acids. V lost 0 bases, J lost 3 bases, and 8 bases stayed unmatched. CDR1 is LGHNT and CDR2 is FRNRAP in the germline V gene. DNA for the CDR3: TGTGCTAGTGGTTTGGTAGCGGGGGAGTTCTATACAGATACGCAGTATTTT. Translation: CASGLVAGEFYTDTQYF.

The gene calls are TRBV6-2 or TRBV6-3 and TRBJ2-7; TRBD1 matches at 7 bases. J was trimmed by 9 bases and V by 2 bases; bases with no gene match: 1. The germline V gene has CDR1 MNHEY and CDR2 SVGEGT. The CDR3 is 11 residues long. CDR3 loop: CASSYRGPQYF. CDR3 nucleotides: TGTGCCAGCAGTTACAGGGGGCCGCAGTACTTC.